One sample yielded the 28 T cell receptor beta chains listed below, sequenced in a study of shared clonotypes between healthy human individuals (dated by TCRdb to the early 2020s). Libraries were made using the immunoSEQ multiplex PCR assay. In TCRdb, the immuneACCESS table is reduced to in-frame sequences with V and J assigned. These tables do not hold every clone; where another copy was compared, an unresolved V gene accounts for under half, and the others remain unexplained. The sample table records approximately 2.4 million clones; under 97% of these occur just once. The top ten clones comprise approximately 0.13% of the sample. Sequences were obtained from naive CD4+ T cells sorted from blood. The intended sense of this specimen's cell subset or site label: CD45RA+ positively selected. The receptor source for this set is a man between 18 and 35 years old in good health.

This rearrangement joins TRBV6-1 to TRBJ2-7; no firm D call. Germline V lookup: CDR1 MNHNS, CDR2 SASEGT. Trimming left V 2 bases short and J 0 bases short, with 8 bases between. This CDR3 is built from 14 residues. CDR3 sequence reads: CASSESWTSYEQYF. The CDR3 coding sequence is TGTGCCAGCAGTGAAAGCTGGACCTCCTACGAGCAGTACTTC.

This chain uses TRBV5-4 with TRBJ2-1; 10 bases line up with TRBD2. CDR1 is SGHNT and CDR2 is YYREEE in the germline V gene (reference sequence). The CDR3 contains 15 residues. Losses at the gene ends were 0 bases for V and 6 bases for J; bases not matched to a gene: 3. CDR3 in amino acids: CASSLELAGINEQFF. The CDR3 DNA reads TGTGCCAGCAGCTTGGAACTAGCGGGGATCAATGAGCAGTTCTTC.

For this clone: This sample also contains other DNA sequences that code for the same CDR3. CDR3 region: CASRLAVSTDTQYF. The CDR3 DNA sequence: TGTGCCAGCAGGCTAGCGGTCAGCACAGATACGCAGTATTTT. The chain carries TRBV2 and TRBJ2-3; TRBD2 agrees at 7 bases. The V gene end was trimmed by 6 bases and the J gene end by 0 bases; junction bases not matched to a gene: 3. This CDR3 region has 14 residues. Germline V gives CDR1 SNHLY, CDR2 FYNNEI.

The DNA of the CDR3 is TGTGCCAGCAGTTCCCTGGGACAGGGATCCTACGAGCAGTACTTC. It encodes CASSSLGQGSYEQYF. V gene TRBV28 combines with J gene TRBJ2-7; 9 bases agree with TRBD1. Germline V gene sequence: CDR1 MDHEN, CDR2 SYDVKM. The V and J ends lost 4 bases and 1 base, in that order; junction bases with no gene match: 5. There are 15 residues in the CDR3.

The chain combines TRBV6-5 with TRBJ2-1; 11 bases are shared with TRBD2. Germline-derived CDR1 and CDR2 are MNHEY and SVGAGI. V trimming: 4 bases; J trimming: 6 bases; junction bases outside the gene matches: 5. The CDR3 totals 15 residues. The CDR3 protein is CASSSRLAGGNEQFF. CDR3 bases: TGTGCCAGCAGTTCCCGTCTAGCGGGAGGCAATGAGCAGTTCTTC.

The gene calls are TRBV7-9 and TRBJ2-1; 10 bases fit TRBD1. CDR1 is SEHNR, CDR2 FQNEAQ, per germline (reference sequence). With 5 bases clipped from V and 9 bases from J, the junction kept 10 bases outside the gene matches. There are 15 residues in the CDR3. The CDR3: CASSPSPGQGSEQFF. As DNA, the CDR3 is TGTGCCAGCAGCCCCTCACCGGGACAGGGGTCTGAGCAGTTCTTC.

J is TRBJ1-5 and V is TRBV6-1; D is ambiguous. CDR1 and CDR2 (germline): MNHNS, SASEGT. This CDR3 has 12 amino acids. The ends were cut back, 1 base at V and 7 bases at J, with 5 bases in the middle. CDR3 bases: TGTGCCAGCAGTGAAGGAAAACAGCCCCAGCATTTT. This gives the protein CASSEGKQPQHF.

V gene TRBV19 combines with J gene TRBJ2-7, with 7 bases fitting TRBD1. Per germline, CDR1 LNHDA and CDR2 SQIVND (reference sequence). Trimming cost V 8 bases and J 7 bases; bases outside gene matches: 8. CDR3 length: 12 residues. Here the CDR3 DNA reads TGTGCCAGTCACGACAGGGCTGGGGAGCAGTACTTC. Translating it yields CASHDRAGEQYF. Complete variable domain (other parts from reference TRBV19 and TRBJ2-7): DGGITQSPKYLFRKEGQNVTLSCEQNLNHDAMYWYRQDPGQGLRLIYYSQIVNDFQKGDIAEGYSVSREKKESFPLTVTSAQKNPTAFYLCASHDRAGEQYFGPGTRLTVT.

J is TRBJ2-7 and V is TRBV2; 8 bases align to TRBD1. Germline assignment: CDR1 SNHLY and CDR2 FYNNEI. Trimming removed 6 bases from V and 3 bases from J; junction bases left unmatched: 4. The CDR3 spans 13 residues. CDR3 sequence (DNA): TGTGCCAGCAGACCGGGACAGGACTACGAGCAGTACTTC. This sequence encodes CASRPGQDYEQYF.

This chain connects TRBV19 to TRBJ1-5, with D possibly TRBD1 on 6 matching bases. V was cut by 8 bases and J by 0 bases, with 11 bases left in between. The CDR3 is 14 residues long. CDR1 and CDR2 from the germline V gene are LNHDA and SQIVND (reference sequence). For the CDR3, the DNA is TGTGCCAGTGGGACAAGTAATAGCAATCAGCCCCAGCATTTT. This encodes CASGTSNSNQPQHF.

The CDR3 sequence is CASSEGLRGHIQYF. CDR3 bases: TGTGCCAGCAGTGAAGGACTTCGGGGCCACATTCAGTACTTC. The rearrangement links TRBV6-1 to TRBJ2-4; tentatively, D is TRBD1 or TRBD2 (5 bases each). The length of the CDR3 is 14 residues. Germline V lookup: CDR1 MNHNS, CDR2 SASEGT. The V end was cut by 1 base, the J end by 8 bases, with 12 bases between.

The chain links TRBV25-1 to TRBJ2-3, with D hard to call. This CDR3 comprises 13 residues. Trimming pared 2 bases from V and 5 bases from J, leaving 8 bases between. CDR1 is MGHDK and CDR2 is SYGVNS in the germline V gene. As DNA, the CDR3 is TGTGCCAGCAGTGAACCCTCCCGAGATACGCAGTATTTT. Protein: CASSEPSRDTQYF.

This rearrangement joins TRBV6-1 to TRBJ1-1, with no clear D. Germline loops: CDR1 MNHNS, CDR2 SASEGT. This CDR3 is 16 amino acids long. V shed 4 bases and J shed 6 bases, with 21 bases lying between them. The CDR3 protein is CASSALSGRVNAEAFF. In DNA, the CDR3 is TGTGCCAGCAGTGCCTTGTCGGGGAGGGTAAACGCTGAAGCTTTCTTT.

This clone was seen a single time. The chain combines TRBV6-6 with TRBJ2-1; the match to TRBD2 covers 10 bases. In germline, CDR1 is MNHNY, CDR2 SVGAGI (reference sequence). The CDR3 covers 14 residues. J was trimmed by 6 bases and V by 6 bases; bases with no gene match: 5. Here the CDR3 DNA reads TGTGCCAGCAGCTCTAGCGGGAGCGGCAATGAGCAGTTCTTC. Translating gives CASSSSGSGNEQFF.

The chain joins TRBV7-2 to TRBJ2-7; D is ambiguous. This CDR3 comprises 10 residues. Germline V gene lookup returns CDR1 SGHTA and CDR2 FQGNSA. Trimming stripped 3 bases from V and 7 bases from J, with 4 bases between. For the CDR3, the DNA is TGTGCCAGCAGCTTTCGGGAGCAGTACTTC. It specifies CASSFREQYF.

The rearrangement joins TRBV2 to TRBJ2-1; D may be TRBD1 (5 bases). V lost 4 bases to trimming and J lost 0 bases, with 7 bases between them. The CDR3 totals 14 residues. In germline, CDR1 is SNHLY, CDR2 FYNNEI. The CDR3 DNA reads as TGTGCCAGCAGTGTCCAGGGCTCCTACAATGAGCAGTTCTTC. This translates into CASSVQGSYNEQFF.

The chain employs TRBV28 and TRBJ1-5; D unresolved. Germline V lookup: CDR1 MDHEN, CDR2 SYDVKM. CDR3 length: 15 amino acids. V dropped 3 bases and J dropped 9 bases, with 18 bases sitting between them. CDR3 protein: CASSFQDPARWPQHF. The CDR3 DNA sequence: TGTGCCAGCAGTTTTCAGGATCCGGCACGTTGGCCCCAGCATTTT.

The rearrangement uses TRBV7-9 and TRBJ1-4; D might be TRBD1 (5 bases). The V end lost 4 bases, the J end lost 3 bases, and 12 bases lay between the germline ends. The CDR3 is 15 amino acids. Germline lookup yields CDR1 SEHNR and CDR2 FQNEAQ (reference sequence). CDR3 residues: CASSSRGAANEKLFF. Written as DNA, the CDR3 is TGTGCCAGCAGCTCCCGGGGCGCCGCTAATGAAAAACTGTTTTTT. The whole variable domain, filled in from reference TRBV7-9 and TRBJ1-4, reads DTGVSQNPRHKITKRGQNVTFRCDPISEHNRLYWYRQTLGQGPEFLTYFQNEAQLEKSRLLSDRFSAERPKGSFSTLEIQRTEQGDSAMYLCASSSRGAANEKLFFGSGTQLSVL.

With respect to this clone: Other DNA variants within this sample encode the same CDR3. V gene TRBV6-1 combines with J gene TRBJ1-5; D is unresolved. CDR1 is MNHNS and CDR2 is SASEGT in the germline V gene. Between the trimmed V and J ends, which lost 1 base and 4 bases, there was a span of 5 bases. The CDR3 consists of 13 residues. The CDR3 DNA reads as TGTGCCAGCAGTGAAGGACCTAATCAGCCCCAGCATTTT. It yields the protein CASSEGPNQPQHF.

The chain couples TRBV18 to TRBJ1-3; D is ambiguous. V was shortened by 0 bases and J by 2 bases, with 8 bases between the two germline ends. Germline V CDR1 and CDR2: KGHSH, LQKENI. The CDR3 is 15 amino acids. CDR3 in DNA: TGTGCCAGCTCACCACCGAGCTTCCCTGGAAACACCATATATTTT. It is translated as CASSPPSFPGNTIYF.

The rearrangement links TRBV7-8 to TRBJ2-7, with 11 bases identical to TRBD2. Germline CDR1 is SGHVS and CDR2 is FQNEAQ. There are 14 residues in the CDR3. The junction had 2 bases not matched to a gene; V was cut back by 2 bases and J by 5 bases. The CDR3 loop reads CASSLTSGSHEQYF. For the CDR3, the DNA is TGTGCCAGCAGCTTAACTAGCGGGAGCCACGAGCAGTACTTC.

This chain joins TRBV2 and TRBJ2-3; TRBD1 or TRBD2 may be the D gene (5 bases each). The germline V and J ends were trimmed by 4 bases and 1 base, with 12 bases remaining between them. The CDR3 sequence is 15 residues long. Germline V gives CDR1 SNHLY, CDR2 FYNNEI. The CDR3 nucleotides are TGTGCCAGCAGTGTGAGTAGGGGACGCACAGATACGCAGTATTTT. It translates to CASSVSRGRTDTQYF.

This rearrangement joins TRBV6-1 to TRBJ1-5, with TRBD1 as a possible D gene (5 bases). V gave up 6 bases and J gave up 13 bases, with 19 bases separating them. Per the germline V gene, CDR1 is MNHNS and CDR2 is SASEGT. The CDR3 is made up of 13 amino acids. CDR3 region: CASSPVGGGSQHF. The CDR3 nucleotides are TGTGCCAGCAGCCCGGTGGGGGGAGGGTCGCAGCATTTT.

The V and J genes are TRBV27 and TRBJ2-7; 8 bases are shared with TRBD1. J was trimmed by 3 bases and V by 3 bases; bases with no gene match: 4. Germline loops: CDR1 MNHEY, CDR2 SMNVEV (reference sequence). The CDR3 contains 14 residues. The chain's CDR3 is CASSFGDRYYEQYF. The DNA for the CDR3 is TGTGCCAGCAGTTTTGGGGACAGGTACTACGAGCAGTACTTC.

The chain recombines TRBV11-2 with TRBJ1-6; no clear D. Trimming removed 4 bases from V and 9 bases from J, with 13 bases in between. The CDR3 covers 14 residues. Germline CDR1 reads SGHAT; CDR2 reads FQNNGV. CDR3 sequence: CASSSQVVSSPLHF. DNA of the CDR3: TGTGCCAGCAGCTCCCAGGTGGTTAGTTCACCCCTCCACTTT.

The chain combines TRBV7-8 with TRBJ2-7; 7 positions agree with TRBD2. The CDR3 extends over 15 amino acids. The V and J ends lost 5 bases and 6 bases, in that order; junction bases with no gene match: 13. Per the germline V gene, CDR1 is SGHVS and CDR2 is FQNEAQ. The CDR3: CASSTFLAGVGEQYF. Written as DNA, the CDR3 is TGTGCCAGCAGCACCTTTCTCGCGGGAGTGGGCGAGCAGTACTTC.

In regard to this clone: Other DNA sequences in the same sample also yield this CDR3. This rearrangement joins TRBV4-1 to TRBJ1-3; D is ambiguous. CDR3 length: 15 amino acids. Trimming removed 3 bases at V and 4 bases at J, with 13 bases between. Germline CDR1 MGHRA, CDR2 YSYEKL. CDR3 residues: CASSQEGSPGNTIYF. The CDR3 DNA reads TGCGCCAGCAGCCAGGAAGGGAGTCCGGGAAACACCATATATTTT.

This clone was seen only once. The DNA for the CDR3 is TGTGCCAGCAGTAAGGGACAGGGTAGCGTCCTGACTTTC. The encoded protein is CASSKGQGSVLTF. The chain has TRBV7-3 and TRBJ2-6; 9 bases agree with TRBD1. V shed 6 bases and J 12 bases; nucleotides not matched to a gene: 6. CDR1 is SGHTA and CDR2 is FQGTGA in the germline V gene. CDR3 length equals 13 residues.